This TCR beta chain was documented in a study of graft-versus-host responses after intestinal transplantation. The method was immunoSEQ multiplex PCR; TCRdb's version includes in-frame clones alone and lacks a portion of them. The sample lists 15,000 to 20,000 clones; under 40% were seen once. The CDR3 runs to 16 residues. The V and J ends lost 0 bases and 6 bases respectively, with 15 bases between them. Germline V gene data show CDR1 as SGHTA and CDR2 as FQGNSA. After the reaction, the investigators sorted the proliferating CFSE-low CD3+CD4+ and CD3+CD8+ responders. This sample comprised alloreactive CD4+ T cells from a mixed lymphocyte reaction culture, obtained before transplantation. The subset here: CFSE-low proliferating T cells sorted from roughly 6-day pre-transplant mixed lymphocyte reaction (GvH or HvG direction). The clonotype was recovered from a human patient who was an organ donor for intestinal transplantation. The chain employs TRBV7-2 and TRBJ2-1; D remains unclear. The CDR3 nucleotides read TGTGCCAGCAGCTTAGCGAGGTCGACATGGGGCAATGAGCAGTTCTTC. It yields the protein CASSLARSTWGNEQFF.